The clone carrying this TCR beta chain was seen at least ten times. The target antigen is unknown. Combining iRepertoire HTBI primers with Arm-PCR of CDR3 regions, the authors built TCR beta libraries. A single record per CDR3 protein comes from TCRdb applying MiXCR to the multiplex PCR reads. The sample lists 350,000 to 500,000 distinct CDR3 sequences, about 14% seen once, with approximately 17% in the top ten. The source of the sample is a study of regulatory T cells in long-lasting Graves disease. Overall study findings and caveats: Whereas new patients shared some 970 public clonotypes, persistent patients shared more, at a few thousand.

Documented time point: newly diagnosed GD, antithyroid drugs for less than 3 months. Extracted PBMC RNA gave rise to the TCR library. Trimming pared 5 bases from V and 3 bases from J, leaving 8 bases between. The CDR3 totals 12 residues. Germline V gene sequence: CDR1 MDHEN, CDR2 SYDVKM. These data also formed part of another study, on T cells in Graves' hyperthyroidism and ophthalmopathy.

The source is a woman between 50 and 59 years old with Graves disease. V gene TRBV28 combines with J gene TRBJ2-7; D gene uncertain. The starting material was peripheral blood mononuclear cells (PBMCs), obtained at new diagnosis, from a patient treated with antithyroid drugs. CDR3 sequence: CASSVQNYEQYF. DNA of the CDR3: TGTGCCAGCAGTGTACAGAACTACGAGCAGTACTTC.